This T cell receptor (beta chain) was obtained from a study of metastatic and nonmetastatic thyroid tumors. Study-wide context: The comparison covered peripheral blood and tumor or nodule tissue in malignant and benign thyroid patients.

Trimming took 0 bases from V and 4 from J; bases not matched to a gene: 6. Germline lookup yields CDR1 LGHNA and CDR2 YNFKEQ. The CDR3 has 16 residues. This clone was seen ten or more times. Its matching antigen is unknown. Patients were all untreated before their thyroid surgery. Study observations and caveats: Malignant thyroid tumors reportedly had TCR beta diversity that was significantly higher than in benign nodules, in blood and tumor.

In the original processing: A papillary thyroid cancer distant-metastasis classifier was built from CDR3 differences across clinicopathological groups. TCRdb reprocessed the PCR reads using MiXCR. The V and J calls and clone size come from TCRdb's table, not from the authors' own analysis. The table has about 38,000 clones, roughly a quarter seen once. The receptor was derived from a female donor with papillary thyroid cancer or a benign thyroid nodule (not recorded which). Some clones in this sample may be carry-over from other donors' samples. The chain is built from TRBV4-2 and TRBJ2-5, with 9 bases identical to TRBD2. The material sequenced was blood. In DNA form, the CDR3 reads TGTGCCAGCAGCCAAGATCGGGGCGGGGGGGTAGAGACCCAGTACTTC. As protein: CASSQDRGGGVETQYF.